These T cell receptor beta chains were read from a single sample in a study of shared clonotypes between healthy human individuals. The assay was immunoSEQ multiplex PCR, and TCRdb's table has in-frame clones only and misses some. The sample consists of a few million clones, approximately 94% of them appearing once. Material for sequencing was naive CD4+ T cells sorted from blood. Receptors were obtained from a man aged 18 to 29 in good health. Each CDR3 is given with its conserved first and last residue. A D gene is named only where the DNA matches it firmly. For some rows the clone size is stated as once, few or many, or as a class when expanded; others skip it.

d_gene: TRBD1
j_gene: TRBJ1-5
abundance: .
v_gene: TRBV4-1
CDR3aa: CASSQGEGANNQPQHF
CDR3nt: TGCGCCAGCAGCCAAGGCGAGGGGGCGAACAATCAGCCCCAGCATTTT

d_gene: .
j_gene: TRBJ1-5
abundance: .
v_gene: TRBV10-3
CDR3aa: CAISRGGNQPQHF
CDR3nt: TGTGCCATCAGCAGGGGAGGCAATCAGCCCCAGCATTTT

d_gene: .
j_gene: TRBJ2-5
abundance: .
v_gene: TRBV2
CDR3aa: CASTWLAETQYF
CDR3nt: TGTGCCAGCACGTGGCTAGCAGAGACCCAGTACTTC

d_gene: TRBD2
j_gene: TRBJ2-1
abundance: once
v_gene: TRBV30
CDR3aa: CAWSAGGGNEQFF
CDR3nt: TGTGCCTGGAGTGCTGGGGGAGGGAATGAGCAGTTCTTC

d_gene: .
j_gene: TRBJ2-1
abundance: .
v_gene: TRBV30
CDR3aa: CAWNDRYSEQFF
CDR3nt: TGTGCCTGGAACGACCGTTATTCAGAGCAGTTCTTC

d_gene: TRBD1
j_gene: TRBJ1-1
abundance: .
v_gene: TRBV9
CDR3aa: CASSVLGQKNTEAFF
CDR3nt: TGTGCCAGCAGCGTACTGGGACAGAAAAACACTGAAGCTTTCTTT

d_gene: TRBD1
j_gene: TRBJ2-7
abundance: .
v_gene: TRBV9
CDR3aa: CASSVATGQGVDEQYF
CDR3nt: TGTGCCAGCAGCGTAGCTACGGGACAGGGTGTGGACGAGCAGTACTTC

d_gene: .
j_gene: TRBJ1-4
abundance: .
v_gene: TRBV5-6
CDR3aa: CASSSGGEKLFF
CDR3nt: TGTGCCAGCAGCTCCGGCGGTGAAAAACTGTTTTTT

d_gene: .
j_gene: TRBJ2-5
abundance: .
v_gene: TRBV10-3
CDR3aa: CASAGLDQETQYF
CDR3nt: TGTGCCTCGGCCGGGCTAGATCAAGAGACCCAGTACTTC

d_gene: .
j_gene: TRBJ1-1
abundance: .
v_gene: TRBV6-1
CDR3aa: CASSEEQGRTEAFF
CDR3nt: TGTGCCAGCAGTGAAGAACAGGGACGGACTGAAGCTTTCTTT

d_gene: TRBD1
j_gene: TRBJ2-7
abundance: .
v_gene: TRBV29-1
CDR3aa: CSVLGQGALENEQYF
CDR3nt: TGCAGCGTCCTCGGACAGGGGGCGTTAGAAAACGAGCAGTACTTC

d_gene: TRBD2
j_gene: TRBJ2-1
abundance: .
v_gene: TRBV27
CDR3aa: CASSWRRWGAGEPVNEQFF
CDR3nt: TGTGCCAGCAGTTGGAGAAGGTGGGGAGCGGGAGAGCCCGTCAATGAGCAGTTCTTC

d_gene: TRBD2
j_gene: TRBJ2-7
abundance: .
v_gene: TRBV7-2
CDR3aa: CASSPGGSSYEQYF
CDR3nt: TGTGCCAGCAGCCCGGGGGGGAGCTCCTACGAGCAGTACTTC

d_gene: .
j_gene: TRBJ2-7
abundance: .
v_gene: TRBV14
CDR3aa: CASSQDPKSGAKQYF
CDR3nt: TGTGCCAGCAGCCAAGACCCCAAGTCGGGGGCAAAGCAGTACTTC

d_gene: TRBD2
j_gene: TRBJ2-7
abundance: .
v_gene: TRBV6-1
CDR3aa: CASEERGGQSKQQYF
CDR3nt: TGTGCCTCCGAGGAGCGGGGGGGCCAGTCAAAACAGCAGTACTTC

d_gene: .
j_gene: TRBJ2-5
abundance: .
v_gene: TRBV5-6
CDR3aa: CASRTQGFQETQYF
CDR3nt: TGTGCCAGCAGAACCCAGGGTTTCCAAGAGACCCAGTACTTC

d_gene: TRBD1
j_gene: TRBJ1-4
abundance: .
v_gene: TRBV5-1
CDR3aa: CASSRQGTTNEKLFF
CDR3nt: TGCGCCAGCAGCAGACAGGGGACAACTAATGAAAAACTGTTTTTT

d_gene: .
j_gene: TRBJ1-2
abundance: .
v_gene: TRBV5-6
CDR3aa: CASSLAQGNPSGYTF
CDR3nt: TGTGCCAGCAGCTTGGCACAGGGCAATCCGTCTGGCTACACCTTC

d_gene: .
j_gene: TRBJ1-4
abundance: .
v_gene: TRBV2
CDR3aa: CASSEGSAATNEKLFF
CDR3nt: TGTGCCAGCAGTGAAGGATCGGCAGCAACTAATGAAAAACTGTTTTTT

d_gene: .
j_gene: TRBJ1-6
abundance: .
v_gene: TRBV7-9
CDR3aa: CASNKFLDRSSSYNSPLHF
CDR3nt: TGTGCCAGCAACAAATTCTTGGACCGATCAAGCTCCTATAATTCACCCCTCCACTTT

d_gene: .
j_gene: TRBJ1-3
abundance: .
v_gene: TRBV25-1
CDR3aa: CASSEGGTGNTIYF
CDR3nt: TGTGCCAGCAGTGAGGGAGGGACTGGAAACACCATATATTTT

d_gene: TRBD2
j_gene: TRBJ2-1
abundance: .
v_gene: TRBV6-5
CDR3aa: CASSYAGLAGSDEQFF
CDR3nt: TGTGCCAGCAGTTACGCGGGACTAGCGGGATCAGATGAGCAGTTCTTC

d_gene: .
j_gene: TRBJ1-3
abundance: .
v_gene: TRBV29-1
CDR3aa: CSASPDSGNTIYF
CDR3nt: TGCAGCGCCAGCCCTGACTCTGGAAACACCATATATTTT

d_gene: .
j_gene: TRBJ1-1
abundance: few
v_gene: TRBV30
CDR3aa: CAWTQGNTEAFF
CDR3nt: TGTGCCTGGACACAGGGGAACACTGAAGCTTTCTTT

d_gene: .
j_gene: TRBJ2-7
abundance: .
v_gene: TRBV5-4
CDR3aa: CASSLPGTYEQYF
CDR3nt: TGTGCCAGCAGCTTGCCCGGTACCTACGAGCAGTACTTC